The TCR beta chain under discussion was sequenced for a study of T cell repertoires in cytomegalovirus infection. Study overall: CMV infection plus the matching HLA type was flagged by public TCR beta signatures. Study observations and caveats: CMV-specific HLA-C-restricted TCR beta clonotypes dominated the ex vivo response.

This clonotype has just a few counts. The antigen remains undetermined. Germline CDR1 reads LGHNA; CDR2 reads YNFKEQ. This CDR3 has 19 amino acids. V was cut by 2 bases and J by 8 bases, with 25 bases left in between. TCRdb fed the reads into MiXCR, producing one record per CDR3 protein. The sample lists 200,000 or so distinct CDR3 sequences; 35% to 45% were seen once. The sequence came from a human donor in good health (CMV status not recorded). Some clones in this sample may be carry-over from other donors' samples. The source was CD8+ T cells from cultured PBMCs, collected from culture after CMV antigen stimulation. This chain uses TRBV4-2 with TRBJ1-6, with D hard to call. The CDR3 sequence is CASSQSRIRLSAADSPLHF. The CDR3 coding sequence is TGTGCCAGCAGCCAAAGTCGTATCCGACTTTCCGCCGCAGATTCACCCCTCCACTTT.